This T cell receptor (beta chain) was sequenced during a study of T and B cells in COVID-19 patients. About the study: Blood was sampled from COVID-19 patients who were either actively infected or recovered. Whole-study findings and limits: Clonality of TRB repertoires was high in active COVID-19; recovery brought above-healthy diversity and richness.

The V and J ends lost 2 bases and 7 bases respectively, with 11 bases between them. Germline CDR1 MNHEY, CDR2 SVGEGT. The CDR3 is 13 residues long. Each TRB amplification used about 220-500 ng of genomic DNA from blood. This clonotype is classed as medium-sized. What it recognizes is unknown. TRB rearrangements were amplified by multiplex PCR with BIOMED2 TRB-A/B primers. TCRdb reanalysed the multiplex PCR reads using MiXCR and keeps one entry per CDR3 protein. The data hold 2,500 to 3,500 distinct CDR3 sequences, with roughly 24% observed a single time. The chain carries TRBV6-2 or TRBV6-3 and TRBJ1-2; no clear D gene. The sequence was obtained from a human donor with active COVID-19. Sequences were obtained from blood. The CDR3 region is CASSYKGALGYTF. CDR3 sequence (DNA): TGTGCCAGCAGTTACAAGGGCGCCCTTGGCTACACCTTC.